Each of the 10 T cell receptor beta chains below was sequenced from the same sample in a study of human T cells and chemical hapten exposure. Sample time point: patch test 3, about 24 weeks after DPC sensitization. As for treatment: therapeutic diphenylcyclopropenone sensitization with weekly scalp DPC. Each CDR3 protein gets one entry after TCRdb re-called the RACE reads with MiXCR. The table has about 84,000 distinct CDR3 sequences, about a tenth seen once; the top ten hold 3.7%. The material was whole blood, obtained in connection with sensitization to the hapten diphenylcyclopropenone (DPC). The receptors stem from a woman in her 50s with alopecia areata. Some clones in this sample may be carry-over from other donors' samples.

The rearrangement joins TRBV12-5 to TRBJ1-2; D might be TRBD1 (6 bases). V was pared by 0 bases and J by 8 bases, with 22 bases between. The CDR3 is made up of 17 amino acids. Germline CDR1 reads LGHNT; CDR2 reads FRNRAP. As DNA, the CDR3 is TGTGCTAGTGGTTTGGTACCGCCGGGGCAGGGGTATCAAGGCTACACCTTC. Its protein product is CASGLVPPGQGYQGYTF. Full variable domain (rest looked up from reference TRBV12-5 and TRBJ1-2): DARVTQTPRHKVTEMGQEVTMRCQPILGHNTVFWYRQTMMQGLELLAYFRNRAPLDDSGMPKDRFSAEMPDATLATLKIQPSEPRDSAVYFCASGLVPPGQGYQGYTFGSGTRLTVV.

CDR3 DNA sequence: TGTGCCAGCAGCCAACGACGGAGGGAAGCTTTCTTT. It is translated as CASSQRRREAFF. The rearrangement joins TRBV6-5 to TRBJ1-1; D not certain. The CDR3 totals 12 residues. Between the trimmed V and J ends, which lost 6 bases and 8 bases, there was a span of 13 bases. Germline values: CDR1 MNHEY, CDR2 SVGAGI.

This clonotype was counted between two and nine times. This rearrangement joins TRBV28 to TRBJ2-1; D perhaps matches TRBD2 (6 bases). This CDR3 has 14 amino acids. The V gene lost 5 bases and the J gene lost 4 bases, with 12 bases spanning the gap. Germline loops: CDR1 MDHEN, CDR2 SYDVKM. The CDR3 sequence: CASSTSRGYNEQFF. For the CDR3, the DNA is TGTGCCAGCAGTACTAGCCGGGGTTACAATGAGCAGTTCTTC.

A few counts support this clonotype. This chain joins TRBV28 and TRBJ2-1; 13 bases fit TRBD2. CDR3 length equals 16 residues. The V gene's germline CDR1 is MDHEN and CDR2 SYDVKM. Trimming took 4 bases from V and 6 from J; bases not matched to a gene: 6. This CDR3 is CASSSGTSGMVNEQFF. CDR3 in DNA: TGTGCCAGCAGTTCAGGGACTAGCGGGATGGTCAATGAGCAGTTCTTC.

The table lists this clonotype with many counts. The CDR3 region is CASSQEYSNQPQHF. CDR3 bases: TGTGCCAGCTCCCAGGAGTATAGCAATCAGCCCCAGCATTTT. This rearrangement joins TRBV18 to TRBJ1-5, with no clear D. Trimming left V 6 bases short and J 0 bases short, with 9 bases between. CDR1 is KGHSH and CDR2 is LQKENI in the germline V gene. The CDR3 has 14 residues.

This clonotype occurred many times. The J gene is TRBJ2-1, the V gene TRBV12-3 or TRBV12-4, with 8 nucleotides matching TRBD2. This CDR3 has 15 amino acids. V gave up 4 bases and J gave up 9 bases; unmatched junction bases: 11. CDR3: CASSSPGLGSAEQFF. The DNA of the CDR3 is TGTGCCAGCAGTTCCCCGGGACTAGGTTCGGCTGAGCAGTTCTTC.

This clonotype has a handful of counts. The gene calls are TRBV3-1 and TRBJ2-3; D is unclear. The CDR3 loop spans 17 amino acids. The V gene's germline CDR1 is LGHDT and CDR2 YNNKEL (reference sequence). V gave up 0 bases and J gave up 3 bases, with 16 bases separating them. In DNA form, the CDR3 reads TGTGCCAGCAGCCAAGATCCCATCGAGTCGCAAACAGATACGCAGTATTTT. Encoded protein: CASSQDPIESQTDTQYF.

This clonotype showed up just a few times. This chain uses TRBV29-1 with TRBJ2-2, with TRBD2 as a possible D gene (7 bases). Trimming removed 4 bases at V and 2 bases at J, with 14 bases between. Germline lookup yields CDR1 SQVTM and CDR2 ANQGSEA. There are 15 residues in the CDR3. CDR3 loop: CSVGGGRANTGELFF. Written as DNA, the CDR3 is TGCAGCGTTGGGGGGGGCAGGGCCAACACCGGGGAGCTGTTTTTT.

The rearrangement links TRBV21-1 to TRBJ2-5; the DNA was not used to check the table's D call, TRBD2. TRBV21-1 is an annotated pseudogene. The CDR3 sequence is 17 residues long. This CDR3 is CASNIHGSSGWQETQYF. CDR3 DNA sequence: TGTGCCAGCAACATCCACGGATCTAGCGGGTGGCAAGAGACCCAGTACTTC.

In its sample, this clonotype was seen many times. In DNA form, the CDR3 reads TGTGCCAGCAGGGGGGACCAAGAGACCCAGTACTTC. Protein product: CASRGDQETQYF. This chain links TRBV7-3 with TRBJ2-5; D tentatively reads TRBD1 or TRBD2 (5 bases each). V dropped 6 bases and J dropped 0 bases, with 5 bases sitting between them. The CDR3 length is 12 residues. CDR1 is SGHTA and CDR2 is FQGTGA in the germline V gene.